The 21 T cell receptor beta chains in this list originate from one sample, sequenced in a study of a mutant IDH1 vaccine in newly diagnosed glioma. Described time point: week 35, safety follow-up. What each vaccine dose contained was 300 ug of mutant IDH1 20-mer peptide, accompanied by topical imiquimod. Some clones are missing from TCRdb's copy, which holds only in-frame ones; the method was immunoSEQ multiplex PCR. The sample yields 35,000 to 50,000 clones, over 80% seen once. The antigens for these receptors are not known. The sample was PBMCs, taken from a glioma patient whose treatment included an IDH1 peptide vaccine. These receptors were collected from a man aged 50 to 59 with glioma.

The rearrangement links TRBV10-3 to TRBJ1-2; D might be TRBD1 (6 bases). From germline, CDR1 is ENHRY and CDR2 SYGVKD. The V and J ends lost 0 bases and 4 bases respectively, with 15 bases between them. The CDR3 extends over 16 amino acids. The CDR3 spells CAISESTGGLPYGYTF. The CDR3 bases are TGTGCCATCAGTGAGTCGACAGGAGGTTTACCCTATGGCTACACCTTC.

The CDR3 is CASSRRQETQYF. Written as DNA, the CDR3 is TGTGCCAGCAGTAGGAGGCAAGAGACCCAGTACTTC. The chain combines TRBV7-9 with TRBJ2-5; possibly TRBD2 for D (5 bases). The CDR3 length is 12 residues. The V end was cut by 6 bases, the J end by 2 bases, with 7 bases between. Germline V CDR1 and CDR2: SEHNR, FQNEAQ (reference sequence).

The V gene is TRBV2, the J gene TRBJ1-2, with 9 bases fitting TRBD1. The trim removed 6 bases at V and 3 bases at J, leaving 5 bases unmatched. The CDR3 contains 14 residues. Germline V lookup: CDR1 SNHLY, CDR2 FYNNEI. The CDR3 coding sequence is TGTGCCAGCAGGACTACAGGGGGCTACTATGGCTACACCTTC. Amino acid sequence: CASRTTGGYYGYTF.

The chain combines TRBV21-1 with TRBJ2-3. TRBV21-1 is assigned pseudogene status. This CDR3 comprises 15 residues. For the CDR3, the DNA is TGTGCCAGCAGCAAAGATCGGGCCTCCACAGATACGCAGTATTTT. Translating it yields CASSKDRASTDTQYF.

The chain couples TRBV27 to TRBJ1-5; 7 positions match TRBD1. Germline V gene sequence: CDR1 MNHEY, CDR2 SMNVEV (reference sequence). With V trimmed by 6 bases and J by 9 bases, 11 bases remained unmatched. The CDR3 runs to 14 residues. The CDR3 DNA reads as TGTGCCAGCAGGGGGACAGCCAGCGGCGCGCCCCAGCATTTT. Amino acids: CASRGTASGAPQHF.

The CDR3: CASSLGPTRDQPQHF. The CDR3 bases are TGTGCCAGCAGCTTAGGGCCCACCCGGGATCAGCCCCAGCATTTT. The chain couples TRBV7-9 to TRBJ1-5, with D uncertain. Trimming cost V 1 base and J 5 bases, with 12 bases left between them. The CDR3 totals 15 residues. Germline V gene data show CDR1 as SEHNR and CDR2 as FQNEAQ (reference sequence).

This chain uses TRBV9 with TRBJ2-7, with D possibly matching TRBD1 (5 bases). Germline lookup yields CDR1 SGDLS and CDR2 YYNGEE. This CDR3 has 15 residues. With 4 bases removed from V and 5 bases from J, the gap between germline ends came to 19 bases. The CDR3, as DNA: TGTGCCAGCAGCCCCCCGCCAGGGTGGATGCACGAGCAGTACTTC. Its protein product is CASSPPPGWMHEQYF.

The CDR3 sequence is CASSRATNEKLFF. Written as DNA, the CDR3 is TGTGCCAGCAGCAGGGCAACTAATGAAAAACTGTTTTTT. V usage is TRBV7-9 and J usage is TRBJ1-4; the D is unclear. The CDR3 totals 13 residues. V was cut by 5 bases and J by 0 bases, with 4 bases left in between. Germline CDR1 SEHNR, CDR2 FQNEAQ (reference sequence).

V is TRBV5-8 and J is TRBJ1-1; D unclear. The CDR3 spans 11 residues. The V end was cut by 5 bases, the J end by 5 bases, with 7 bases between. Germline CDR1 and CDR2: SGHTS and YDEGEE. The CDR3 sequence is CASRSSTEAFF. In DNA, the CDR3 is TGTGCCAGCAGGAGTTCTACTGAAGCTTTCTTT.

The CDR3 DNA sequence: TGCGCCAGCAGCTTGCGTAGCCGACAGGGATACACAGATACGCAGTATTTT. It codes for CASSLRSRQGYTDTQYF. The rearrangement uses TRBV5-1 and TRBJ2-3; 7 bases map to TRBD1. Germline V gene sequence: CDR1 SGHRS, CDR2 YFSETQ. V lost 1 base, J lost 2 bases, and 10 bases stayed unmatched. The CDR3 contains 17 residues.

J is TRBJ2-7 and V is TRBV4-1, with TRBD1 matching 8 bases. CDR3 length: 16 amino acids. Germline CDR1 reads MGHRA; CDR2 reads YSYEKL. With V trimmed by 0 bases and J by 1 base, 5 bases remained unmatched. The CDR3 is CASSQEGTGQSYEQYF. Written as DNA, the CDR3 is TGCGCCAGCAGCCAAGAGGGGACAGGCCAATCCTACGAGCAGTACTTC.

This clone was seen only once. J is TRBJ2-1 and V is TRBV2, with 7 bases that match TRBD2. This CDR3 has 13 residues. CDR1 is SNHLY and CDR2 is FYNNEI in the germline V gene. V shed 2 bases, J shed 8 bases, and the junction held 3 bases outside the gene matches. CDR3 protein: CASSEISGDEQFF. In DNA form, the CDR3 reads TGTGCCAGCAGTGAAATCAGCGGGGATGAGCAGTTCTTC.

V is TRBV9 and J is TRBJ2-2, with 7 nucleotides matching TRBD1. The CDR3 extends over 15 amino acids. Germline values: CDR1 SGDLS, CDR2 YYNGEE. Unmatched junction bases numbered 7, after V lost 4 bases and J lost 4 bases. CDR3 loop: CASSTKGQSTGELFF. CDR3 coding DNA: TGTGCCAGCAGCACGAAGGGACAGAGCACCGGGGAGCTGTTTTTT.

This sequence joins TRBV6-6 and TRBJ2-3; D possibly corresponds to TRBD2 (6 bases). The V and J ends lost 2 bases and 1 base respectively, with 10 bases between them. CDR1 is MNHNY and CDR2 is SVGAGI in the germline V gene (reference sequence). This CDR3 comprises 15 residues. The DNA for the CDR3 is TGTGCCAGCAGTTACCGGGGCGGGGGCACAGATACGCAGTATTTT. Translating it yields CASSYRGGGTDTQYF.

The chain employs TRBV19 and TRBJ2-7; a weak D match, TRBD1 (6 bases). Between the trimmed V and J ends, which lost 5 bases and 3 bases, there was a span of 8 bases. CDR1 and CDR2 from the germline V gene are LNHDA and SQIVND (reference sequence). This CDR3 comprises 12 residues. CDR3 loop: CASSSDSYEQYF. The CDR3 nucleotides read TGTGCCAGTAGTTCGGACAGCTACGAGCAGTACTTC.

The V call is TRBV6-5, the J call TRBJ1-2; TRBD1 agrees at 10 bases. V lost 6 bases to trimming and J lost 8 bases; unmatched junction nucleotides: 6. CDR1 and CDR2 from the germline V gene are MNHEY and SVGAGI. CDR3 length equals 13 residues. Here the CDR3 reads CASSRQGAEGYTF. The CDR3 DNA reads TGTGCCAGCAGCCGACAGGGGGCAGAAGGCTACACCTTC.

The CDR3 DNA reads TGTGCCAGCAGCACGGGACCGCTCTCCTACGAGCAGTACTTC. Protein product: CASSTGPLSYEQYF. This rearrangement joins TRBV21-1 to TRBJ2-7. TRBV21-1 is shown as a pseudogene. CDR3 size: 14 residues.

The chain carries TRBV7-8 and TRBJ2-4; TRBD2 aligns across 16 bases. Looked up from germline, CDR1 is SGHVS and CDR2 is FQNEAQ. The junction had 10 bases not matched to a gene; V was cut back by 5 bases and J by 0 bases. The CDR3 totals 20 residues. The CDR3 sequence is CASSLDPGTSGGVAKNIQYF. The CDR3 DNA reads as TGTGCCAGCAGCCTAGATCCCGGGACTAGCGGGGGGGTAGCCAAAAACATTCAGTACTTC.

The V and J genes are TRBV9 and TRBJ2-3, with 7 bases matching TRBD2. The germline gives CDR1 SGDLS, CDR2 YYNGEE. This CDR3 comprises 16 residues. V was clipped by 0 bases and J by 4 bases; unmatched bases: 8. The CDR3 protein is CASSVAGRVHADTQYF. DNA of the CDR3: TGTGCCAGCAGCGTAGCTGGGAGGGTTCACGCAGATACGCAGTATTTT.

The rearrangement links TRBV6-1 to TRBJ2-3; D may be TRBD2 (6 bases). V was trimmed by 1 base and J by 0 bases, leaving 11 bases between them. Germline CDR1 reads MNHNS; CDR2 reads SASEGT. This CDR3 contains 16 residues. The CDR3 reads CASSEGASVSTDTQYF. In DNA, the CDR3 is TGTGCCAGCAGTGAAGGAGCTAGCGTTAGCACAGATACGCAGTATTTT.

This clone was picked up one time. The chain links TRBV28 to TRBJ2-7; D could derive from TRBD1 or TRBD2 (5 bases each). The CDR3 loop spans 15 amino acids. Germline V gives CDR1 MDHEN, CDR2 SYDVKM. V lost 0 bases to trimming and J lost 2 bases, with 11 bases between them. CDR3 bases: TGTGCCAGCAGTTTATGGGGGACGGGACCCTACGAGCAGTACTTC. This translates into CASSLWGTGPYEQYF.